This T cell receptor (beta chain) was obtained from a study of regulatory T cells in long-lasting Graves disease. Broader study findings: Small numbers of samples may have cut accuracy.

The length of the CDR3 is 15 residues. Germline CDR1 is MNHEY and CDR2 is SVGEGT. Specified time point: newly diagnosed GD, antithyroid drugs for less than 3 months. RNA extracted from PBMCs served as the sequencing template. This clonotype was observed a single time. Its target is unknown. It may be a read error: a sequence one base away is much more abundant. The authors built TCR beta libraries using iRepertoire HTBI primers and Arm-PCR of CDR3 regions. One entry per CDR3 protein results from TCRdb running MiXCR on the multiplex PCR reads. This table holds 500,000 or so distinct CDR3 sequences, 15% to 20% found once. The data also belong to a second study, concerning T cells in Graves' hyperthyroidism and ophthalmopathy.

The genes are TRBV6-2 or TRBV6-3 and TRBJ2-3; 10 bases fit TRBD2. The sequenced sample was peripheral blood mononuclear cells (PBMCs), obtained at new diagnosis, from a patient treated with antithyroid drugs. This receptor was obtained from a man aged 40-49 years with Graves disease. This CDR3 is CAGSLAGDPPDTQYF. The CDR3 region has the DNA TGTGCCGGCAGTCTAGCGGGAGACCCTCCAGATACGCAGTATTTT.